A selection of T cell receptor beta chains follows, all from one sample in a study of cytomegalovirus exposure and HLA in healthy donors. Using immunoSEQ multiplex PCR, the repertoire was profiled, and TCRdb retains in-frame clones only, with some absent. The sample has about 160,000 clones, about 80% seen once; the top ten hold around 0.97%. Sequencing was performed on PBMCs. The receptors derive from a woman in her forties or fifties in good health and CMV-seropositive. Each CDR3 is given with its conserved first and last residue. The D gene is left open where the match is weak. Not every row has a clone size; where given, it reads once, few, many or a size class.

V	D	size	J	CDR3	DNA
TRBV2	TRBD2	NA	TRBJ2-3	CASARLASSTDTQYF	TGTGCCAGTGCCCGACTAGCGTCTAGCACAGATACGCAGTATTTT
TRBV18	NA	NA	TRBJ1-5	CASSPPRGRNTYSNQPQHF	TGTGCCAGCTCACCCCCCAGAGGTAGGAATACTTATAGCAATCAGCCCCAGCATTTT
TRBV29-1	TRBD2	NA	TRBJ2-7	CSVVITSGSPSGQYF	TGCAGCGTCGTGATCACTAGCGGGAGCCCCTCAGGGCAGTACTTC
TRBV14	TRBD1	NA	TRBJ1-2	CASSSQGGSGYTF	TGTGCCAGCAGCTCACAGGGGGGCTCTGGCTACACCTTC
TRBV18	TRBD2	NA	TRBJ2-3	CASSPWRAGGSDTQYF	TGTGCCAGCTCACCATGGCGAGCGGGGGGGTCAGATACGCAGTATTTT
TRBV11-2	NA	NA	TRBJ2-3	CASSQAGTGTDTQYF	TGTGCCAGCAGCCAGGCGGGGACAGGCACAGATACGCAGTATTTT
TRBV6-5	NA	NA	TRBJ1-2	CASSSDSSYRGYTF	TGTGCCAGCAGTTCGGACAGCTCCTATAGGGGCTACACCTTC
TRBV30	NA	NA	TRBJ2-7	CASDHRGHYEQYF	TGTGCCTCTGACCATAGGGGTCACTACGAGCAGTACTTC
TRBV7-6	TRBD2	NA	TRBJ2-1	CASSREGGLAGGPYNEQFF	TGTGCCAGCAGCCGAGAGGGAGGACTAGCGGGAGGCCCCTACAATGAGCAGTTCTTC
TRBV27	TRBD2	few	TRBJ2-2	CASSLILAGGLVTGELFF	TGTGCCAGCAGTTTAATACTAGCGGGGGGGCTTGTCACCGGGGAGCTGTTTTTT
TRBV13	TRBD1	once	TRBJ2-7	CASSFQQGASYEQYF	TGTGCCAGCAGCTTTCAACAGGGGGCCTCCTACGAGCAGTACTTC
TRBV2	NA	NA	TRBJ1-2	CASSGAQGPYGHTF	TGTGCCAGCAGTGGGGCACAGGGTCCCTATGGCCACACCTTC
TRBV28	NA	NA	TRBJ1-1	CASSLVVGPGEGAFF	TGTGCCAGCAGTTTAGTAGTCGGCCCCGGGGAGGGGGCTTTCTTT
TRBV10-3	NA	NA	TRBJ1-3	CAIKGAQMDTIYF	TGTGCCATCAAAGGGGCGCAGATGGACACCATATATTTT
TRBV10-3	NA	once	TRBJ2-7	CAISAGPGEQYF	TGTGCCATCAGTGCAGGGCCTGGCGAGCAGTACTTC
TRBV5-1	NA	NA	TRBJ1-4	CASSPGFIATNEKLFF	TGCGCCAGCAGCCCGGGATTTATTGCAACTAATGAAAAACTGTTTTTT
TRBV6-1	NA	NA	TRBJ2-1	CASSVSVSNFGDEQFF	TGTGCCAGCAGTGTATCCGTCTCAAACTTCGGGGATGAGCAGTTCTTC
TRBV6-5	NA	NA	TRBJ2-1	CASLSGIEQFF	TGTGCCAGCCTCTCGGGAATAGAGCAGTTCTTC
TRBV19	TRBD1	few	TRBJ1-5	CASGKDRPIDNQPQHF	TGTGCCAGTGGAAAGGACAGGCCAATTGATAATCAGCCCCAGCATTTT
TRBV7-9	TRBD1	NA	TRBJ2-4	CASTTGTGFHTAKNIQYF	TGTGCCAGCACCACCGGGACAGGGTTCCATACAGCCAAAAACATTCAGTACTTC
TRBV7-9	TRBD1	NA	TRBJ1-2	CASSLAGTGAYGYTF	TGTGCCAGCAGCTTGGCCGGGACAGGGGCGTATGGCTACACCTTC
TRBV14	NA	once	TRBJ2-2	CASSRGGYTGELFF	TGTGCCAGCAGCCGAGGGGGTTACACCGGGGAGCTGTTTTTT
TRBV6-4	NA	NA	TRBJ2-1	CASSLTAPVESSYNEQFF	TGTGCCAGCAGCCTGACAGCGCCCGTAGAAAGCTCCTACAATGAGCAGTTCTTC
TRBV19	NA	NA	TRBJ1-1	CASVGLMNTEAFF	TGTGCCAGTGTCGGTCTTATGAACACTGAAGCTTTCTTT
TRBV7-9	TRBD1	few	TRBJ2-3	CASSYNIGDRRADTQYF	TGTGCCAGCAGCTATAACATCGGGGACAGACGGGCAGATACGCAGTATTTT
TRBV5-6	NA	NA	TRBJ1-1	CASSLGHTEAFF	TGTGCCAGCAGCTTGGGGCACACTGAAGCTTTCTTT